The 3 T cell receptor beta chains below all came from one sample that was sequenced in a study of blood T cells in healthy people across ages. It was with a sample-barcoded 5' primer and a J-beta primer mix that a second PCR of roughly 7 to 12 cycles was run. Using its own MiXCR run on the 5' RACE reads, TCRdb lists one record per CDR3 protein. The sample includes under 800,000 distinct CDR3 sequences, 20% to 25% of them seen just once. The sequencing sample was made of blood. The origin of the receptors is a man between 65 and 79 years old in good health.

V and J are TRBV2 and TRBJ1-3, with 9 positions matching TRBD1. The J segment lost 3 bases and the V segment lost 5 bases, leaving 5 bases of the junction unmatched. Germline loops: CDR1 SNHLY, CDR2 FYNNEI. This CDR3 has 15 residues. The CDR3 sequence: CASSFGTGIGNTIYF. CDR3 DNA: TGTGCCAGCAGTTTCGGGACAGGGATTGGAAACACCATATATTTT.

This clonotype has just a few counts. The chain recombines TRBV20-1 with TRBJ2-5; TRBD2 might be the D (5 bases). The J call may be mistaken, given a closer DNA end match to TRBJ2-7. The V gene's germline CDR1 is DFQATT and CDR2 SNEGSKA (reference sequence). The CDR3 spans 12 residues. The CDR3: CSAIGIEYEQYF. In DNA form, the CDR3 reads TGCAGTGCTATCGGGATCGAGTACGAGCAGTACTTC.

The chain combines TRBV25-1 with TRBJ1-1; D not resolved. Trimming left V 7 bases short and J 2 bases short, with 14 bases between. Germline assignment: CDR1 MGHDK and CDR2 SYGVNS. CDR3 size: 14 residues. Written as DNA, the CDR3 is TGTGCCAGCACCCCCAGGTCGAGAAACACTGAAGCTTTCTTT. Its translation: CASTPRSRNTEAFF. Variable domain in full (rest from reference TRBV25-1 and TRBJ1-1): EADIYQTPRYLVIGTGKKITLECSQTMGHDKMYWYQQDPGMELHLIHYSYGVNSTEKGDLSSESTVSRIRTEHFPLTLESARPSHTSQYLCASTPRSRNTEAFFGQGTRLTVV.